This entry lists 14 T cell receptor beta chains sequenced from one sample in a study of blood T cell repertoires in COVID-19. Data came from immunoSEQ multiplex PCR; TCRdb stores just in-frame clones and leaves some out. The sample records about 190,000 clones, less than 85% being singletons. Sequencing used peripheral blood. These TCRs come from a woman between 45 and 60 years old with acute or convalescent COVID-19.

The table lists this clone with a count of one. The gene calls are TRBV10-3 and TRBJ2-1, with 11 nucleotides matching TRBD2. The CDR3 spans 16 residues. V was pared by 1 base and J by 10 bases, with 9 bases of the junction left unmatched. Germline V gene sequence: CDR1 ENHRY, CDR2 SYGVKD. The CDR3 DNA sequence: TGTGCCATCAGTGAGTATCCACTAGCGGGGGACGACGAGCAGTTCTTC. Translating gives CAISEYPLAGDDEQFF.

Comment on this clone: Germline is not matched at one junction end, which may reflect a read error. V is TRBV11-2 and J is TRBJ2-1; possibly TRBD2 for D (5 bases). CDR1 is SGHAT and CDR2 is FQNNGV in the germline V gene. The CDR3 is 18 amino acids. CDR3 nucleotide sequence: TGTGCCAGCCTCAGCGGTAACCATTTTGGGAATTCCTTCAATGAGCAGTTCTTC. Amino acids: CASLSGNHFGNSFNEQFF.

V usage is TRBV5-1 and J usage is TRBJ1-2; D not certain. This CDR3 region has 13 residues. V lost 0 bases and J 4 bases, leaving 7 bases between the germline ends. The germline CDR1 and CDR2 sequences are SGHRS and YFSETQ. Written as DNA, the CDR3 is TGCGCCAGCAGCTTGGCCGGCGGCTATGGCTACACCTTC. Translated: CASSLAGGYGYTF.

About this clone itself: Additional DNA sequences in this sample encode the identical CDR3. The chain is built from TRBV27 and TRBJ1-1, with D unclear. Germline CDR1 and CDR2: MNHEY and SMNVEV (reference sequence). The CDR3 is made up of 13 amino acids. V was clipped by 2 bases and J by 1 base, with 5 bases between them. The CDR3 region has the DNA TGTGCCAGCAGTTTACGGGAGAACACTGAAGCTTTCTTT. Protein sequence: CASSLRENTEAFF.

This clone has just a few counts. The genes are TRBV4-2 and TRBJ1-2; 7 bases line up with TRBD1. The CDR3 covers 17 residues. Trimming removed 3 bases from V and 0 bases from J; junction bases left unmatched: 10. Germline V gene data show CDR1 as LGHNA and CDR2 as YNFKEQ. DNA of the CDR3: TGTGCCAGCAGCCAGGGAGGATGGACAGGCTCTAACTATGGCTACACCTTC. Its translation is CASSQGGWTGSNYGYTF.

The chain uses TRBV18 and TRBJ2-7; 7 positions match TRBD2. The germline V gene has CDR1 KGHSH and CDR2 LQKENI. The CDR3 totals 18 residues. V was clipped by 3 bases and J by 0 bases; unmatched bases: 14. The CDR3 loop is CASSPVGGGGKDSYEQYF. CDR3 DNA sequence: TGTGCCAGCTCACCGGTCGGCGGGGGAGGGAAGGACTCCTACGAGCAGTACTTC. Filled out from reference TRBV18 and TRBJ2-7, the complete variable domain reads NAGVMQNPRHLVRRRGQEARLRCSPMKGHSHVYWYRQLPEEGLKFMVYLQKENIIDESGMPKERFSAEFPKEGPSILRIQQVVRGDSAAYFCASSPVGGGGKDSYEQYFGPGTRLTVT.

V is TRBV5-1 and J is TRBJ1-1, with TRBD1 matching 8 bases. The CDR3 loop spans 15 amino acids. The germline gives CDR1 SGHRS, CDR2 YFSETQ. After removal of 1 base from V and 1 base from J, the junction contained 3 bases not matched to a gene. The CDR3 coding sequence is TGCGCCAGCAGCTTGCAACAGGGGGAGAACACTGAAGCTTTCTTT. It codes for CASSLQQGENTEAFF.

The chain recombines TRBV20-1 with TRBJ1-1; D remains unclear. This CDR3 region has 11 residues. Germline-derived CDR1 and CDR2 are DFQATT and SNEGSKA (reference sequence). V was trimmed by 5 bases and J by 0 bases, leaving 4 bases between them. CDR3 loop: CSAPLNTEAFF. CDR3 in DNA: TGCAGTGCTCCCTTGAACACTGAAGCTTTCTTT.

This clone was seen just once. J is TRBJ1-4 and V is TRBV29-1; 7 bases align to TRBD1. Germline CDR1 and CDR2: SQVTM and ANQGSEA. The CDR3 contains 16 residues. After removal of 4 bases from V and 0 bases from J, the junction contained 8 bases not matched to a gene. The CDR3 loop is CSVGDRGASTNEKLFF. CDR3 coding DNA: TGCAGCGTTGGGGACAGAGGGGCCTCAACTAATGAAAAACTGTTTTTT.

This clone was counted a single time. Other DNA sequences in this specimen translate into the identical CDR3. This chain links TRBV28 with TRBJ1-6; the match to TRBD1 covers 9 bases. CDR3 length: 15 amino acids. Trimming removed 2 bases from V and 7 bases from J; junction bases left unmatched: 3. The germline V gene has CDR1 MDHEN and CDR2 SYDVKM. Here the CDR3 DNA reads TGTGCCAGCAGTTTAGGACAGGGGCGAAATTCACCCCTCCACTTT. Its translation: CASSLGQGRNSPLHF.

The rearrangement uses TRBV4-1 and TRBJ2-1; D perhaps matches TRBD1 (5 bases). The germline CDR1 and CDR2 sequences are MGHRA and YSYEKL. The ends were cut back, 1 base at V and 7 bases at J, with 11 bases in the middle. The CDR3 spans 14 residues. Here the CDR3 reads CASSQVRTRNEQFF. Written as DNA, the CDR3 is TGCGCCAGCAGCCAAGTCAGGACAAGAAATGAGCAGTTCTTC.

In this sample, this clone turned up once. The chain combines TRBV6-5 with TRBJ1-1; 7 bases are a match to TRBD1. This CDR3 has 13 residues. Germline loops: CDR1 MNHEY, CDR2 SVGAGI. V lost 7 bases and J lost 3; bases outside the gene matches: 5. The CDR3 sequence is CASTITGDTEAFF. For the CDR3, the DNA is TGTGCCAGCACGATTACAGGGGACACTGAAGCTTTCTTT.

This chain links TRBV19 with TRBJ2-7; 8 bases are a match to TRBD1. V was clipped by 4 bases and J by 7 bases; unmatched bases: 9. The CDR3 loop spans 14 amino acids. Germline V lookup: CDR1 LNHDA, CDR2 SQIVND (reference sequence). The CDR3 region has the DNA TGTGCCAGTAGTACCAGGGGGCTCCCTCGGGAGCAGTACTTC. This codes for CASSTRGLPREQYF. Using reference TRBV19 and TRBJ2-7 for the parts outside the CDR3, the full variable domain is DGGITQSPKYLFRKEGQNVTLSCEQNLNHDAMYWYRQDPGQGLRLIYYSQIVNDFQKGDIAEGYSVSREKKESFPLTVTSAQKNPTAFYLCASSTRGLPREQYFGPGTRLTVT.

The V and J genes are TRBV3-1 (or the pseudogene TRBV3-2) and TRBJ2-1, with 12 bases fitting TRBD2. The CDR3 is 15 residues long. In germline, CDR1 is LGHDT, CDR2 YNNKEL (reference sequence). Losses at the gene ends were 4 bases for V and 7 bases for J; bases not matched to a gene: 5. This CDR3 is CASSPRLAGANEQFF. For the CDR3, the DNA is TGTGCCAGCAGCCCCCGACTAGCGGGAGCTAATGAGCAGTTCTTC.